What follows are 32 T cell receptor beta chains derived from one specimen sequenced in a study of glioma-infiltrating T cells after dendritic cell vaccination. TCRdb keeps only in-frame clones here, not all; method: immunoSEQ multiplex PCR. Of under 130,000 clones in the sample, more than 80% were seen once. The specimen comprised blood, sampled before dendritic cell vaccination. These receptors originate from a human donor with glioblastoma.

The chain combines TRBV30 with TRBJ1-2; TRBD1 aligns across 8 bases. V lost 0 bases to trimming and J lost 8 bases; unmatched junction nucleotides: 5. Looked up from germline, CDR1 is GTSNPN and CDR2 is SVGIG (reference sequence). The CDR3 runs to 13 residues. In DNA, the CDR3 is TGTGCCTGGAGTGTACAACAGGGGGACGGCTACACCTTC. Amino acids: CAWSVQQGDGYTF.

The chain uses TRBV4-1 and TRBJ2-1; 12 bases align to TRBD2. Germline CDR1 and CDR2: MGHRA and YSYEKL. The CDR3 length is 15 residues. V shed 0 bases and J 15 bases; nucleotides not matched to a gene: 9. The CDR3 coding sequence is TGCGCCAGCAGCCAAGAACGACTAGCGGGGGCCTCTAGGTTCTTC. Translation gives CASSQERLAGASRFF.

This chain links TRBV7-9 with TRBJ2-2; possibly TRBD2 for D (5 bases). Germline CDR1 is SEHNR and CDR2 is FQNEAQ (reference sequence). The CDR3 has 14 amino acids. V lost 5 bases to trimming and J lost 4 bases, with 11 bases between them. The CDR3 region is CASSLGLITGELFF. CDR3 sequence (DNA): TGTGCCAGCAGCCTAGGACTTATCACCGGGGAGCTGTTTTTT.

The chain is built from TRBV7-2 and TRBJ1-6; D is perhaps TRBD1 (6 bases). Germline values: CDR1 SGHTA, CDR2 FQGNSA. Between the trimmed V and J ends, which lost 1 base and 5 bases, there was a span of 12 bases. There are 16 residues in the CDR3. CDR3: CASSLETGINNSPLHF. CDR3 DNA: TGTGCCAGCAGCTTAGAAACAGGGATTAATAATTCACCCCTCCACTTT.

This rearrangement joins TRBV14 to TRBJ1-2; 10 nucleotides match TRBD1. This CDR3 has 17 amino acids. CDR1 SGHDN and CDR2 FVKESK come from the germline V gene. J lost 4 bases, V lost 4 bases, and 12 bases had no gene match. The CDR3 loop is CASSPSPDRGRRYGYTF. The CDR3 bases are TGTGCCAGCAGCCCCTCCCCAGACAGGGGGCGCCGCTATGGCTACACCTTC.

This sequence joins TRBV6-1 and TRBJ2-3, with D possibly being TRBD2 (7 bases). This CDR3 region has 15 residues. V was cut by 0 bases and J by 3 bases, with 10 bases left in between. Germline CDR1 and CDR2: MNHNS and SASEGT. The CDR3 loop is CASSEAGGLTDTQYF. CDR3 in DNA: TGTGCCAGCAGTGAAGCGGGGGGGCTGACAGATACGCAGTATTTT.

The chain couples TRBV14 to TRBJ1-2; no firm D call. Germline V gives CDR1 SGHDN, CDR2 FVKESK. Trimming removed 4 bases at V and 6 bases at J, with 15 bases between. The CDR3 covers 14 residues. CDR3 residues: CASSPGRLGDGYTF. Here the CDR3 DNA reads TGTGCCAGCAGCCCCGGTCGCCTAGGAGATGGCTACACCTTC. Looking up the rest from reference TRBV14 and TRBJ1-2 gives the full variable domain: EAGVTQFPSHSVIEKGQTVTLRCDPISGHDNLYWYRRVMGKEIKFLLHFVKESKQDESGMPNNRFLAERTGGTYSTLKVQPAELEDSGVYFCASSPGRLGDGYTFGSGTRLTVV.

This clone was seen only once. The chain links TRBV6-1 to TRBJ2-1; the D gene is possibly TRBD2 (5 bases). Germline values: CDR1 MNHNS, CDR2 SASEGT. Trimming took 6 bases from V and 2 from J, leaving 14 bases between them. The length of the CDR3 is 15 residues. The CDR3 sequence is CASRGNGETYNEQFF. CDR3 nucleotides: TGTGCCAGCAGGGGGAACGGGGAAACCTACAATGAGCAGTTCTTC.

This clone was seen once. The V and J genes are TRBV6-5 and TRBJ1-5; D remains unclear. The CDR3 is 14 amino acids. The ends were cut back, 5 bases at V and 3 bases at J, with 11 bases in the middle. CDR1 and CDR2 from the germline V gene are MNHEY and SVGAGI. The CDR3 spells CASSETRINQPQHF. In DNA form, the CDR3 reads TGTGCCAGCAGTGAGACACGGATCAATCAGCCCCAGCATTTT.

This clone was picked up a small number of times. The chain combines TRBV5-1 with TRBJ2-7; the match to TRBD2 covers 9 bases. The ends lost 3 bases at V and 3 bases at J; junction bases unmatched: 10. The CDR3 length is 16 residues. The germline V gene has CDR1 SGHRS and CDR2 YFSETQ. The chain's CDR3 is CASSSFLGGGDYEQYF. The CDR3 DNA is TGCGCCAGCAGCTCTTTCTTGGGCGGGGGGGACTACGAGCAGTACTTC.

CDR3 coding DNA: TGTGCCAGTAGCCTAGACAGGAACACTGAAGCTTTCTTT. Its translation is CASSLDRNTEAFF. This chain links TRBV19 with TRBJ1-1, with D tentatively TRBD1 (5 bases). The CDR3 spans 13 residues. V dropped 6 bases and J dropped 1 base, with 9 bases sitting between them. Per germline, CDR1 LNHDA and CDR2 SQIVND (reference sequence).

This clone has a single count. The chain has TRBV7-9 and TRBJ1-2, with 7 bases fitting TRBD1. V shed 5 bases, J shed 4 bases, and the junction held 1 base outside the gene matches. CDR3 length equals 12 residues. In germline, CDR1 is SEHNR, CDR2 FQNEAQ (reference sequence). The CDR3 nucleotides are TGTGCCAGCAGCAGGGACAGCTATGGCTACACCTTC. Its translation is CASSRDSYGYTF.

There are a few counts of this clone. The CDR3 region is CASSSTGGEGEKLFF. The CDR3 DNA reads as TGTGCCAGCAGCTCGACAGGGGGCGAGGGTGAAAAACTGTTTTTT. This chain connects TRBV5-4 to TRBJ1-4, with TRBD1 matching 10 bases. The CDR3 runs 15 residues. With V trimmed by 3 bases and J by 7 bases, 6 bases remained unmatched. Germline assignment: CDR1 SGHNT and CDR2 YYREEE (reference sequence). Full variable domain (missing parts from reference TRBV5-4 and TRBJ1-4): ETGVTQSPTHLIKTRGQQVTLRCSSQSGHNTVSWYQQALGQGPQFIFQYYREEENGRGNFPPRFSGLQFPNYSSELNVNALELDDSALYLCASSSTGGEGEKLFFGSGTQLSVL.

The gene calls are TRBV18 and TRBJ1-2, with TRBD1 matching 9 bases. The CDR3 is 16 amino acids. V shed 0 bases, J shed 3 bases, and the junction held 5 bases outside the gene matches. CDR1 and CDR2 (germline): KGHSH, LQKENI. As DNA, the CDR3 is TGTGCCAGCTCACCACCTGCACAGGGGGCGGACTATGGCTACACCTTC. As protein: CASSPPAQGADYGYTF.

This chain links TRBV4-1 with TRBJ1-1; TRBD1 might be the D (6 bases). CDR3 length: 15 residues. Germline V gives CDR1 MGHRA, CDR2 YSYEKL. V was clipped by 2 bases and J by 6 bases, with 16 bases between them. CDR3 DNA: TGCGCCAGCAGCCAAAGGCAGGGGCGCCGGTCTGAAGCTTTCTTT. Translation gives CASSQRQGRRSEAFF.

This chain connects TRBV4-2 to TRBJ1-2, with no clear D. V was clipped by 3 bases and J by 0 bases, with 14 bases between them. Germline V gene lookup returns CDR1 LGHNA and CDR2 YNFKEQ. The CDR3 covers 16 residues. The CDR3 DNA sequence: TGTGCCAGCAGCCAGCAATATGAAGAGGCTAACTATGGCTACACCTTC. Its protein is CASSQQYEEANYGYTF.

V usage is TRBV7-3 and J usage is TRBJ2-5, with 10 bases lining up with TRBD1. From germline, CDR1 is SGHTA and CDR2 FQGTGA. Trimming took 5 bases from V and 5 from J; bases not matched to a gene: 11. The CDR3 spans 16 residues. CDR3: CASSPLGDRGRETQYF. As DNA, the CDR3 is TGTGCCAGCAGCCCCCTTGGGGACAGGGGTCGGGAGACCCAGTACTTC.

This clone appeared a few times. J is TRBJ2-5 and V is TRBV5-4; 8 bases are shared with TRBD1. Germline V CDR1 and CDR2: SGHNT, YYREEE (reference sequence). The CDR3 is 14 amino acids. The J segment lost 3 bases and the V segment lost 5 bases, leaving 6 bases of the junction unmatched. The CDR3 sequence: CASSSWTGKETQYF. The CDR3 DNA follows: TGTGCCAGCAGTTCCTGGACAGGGAAAGAGACCCAGTACTTC.

The genes are TRBV6-1 and TRBJ1-1; possibly TRBD1 for D (5 bases). V was shortened by 0 bases and J by 3 bases, with 11 bases between the two germline ends. This CDR3 is 15 amino acids long. CDR1 MNHNS and CDR2 SASEGT come from the germline V gene. CDR3 nucleotides: TGTGCCAGCAGTGAAGCGCGGGGGGGGTACACTGAAGCTTTCTTT. Encoded protein: CASSEARGGYTEAFF.

This clone has only one observation. The junction departs from germline at one end; a sequencing error may be responsible. The gene calls are TRBV30 and TRBJ1-2; 7 bases fit TRBD1. Germline V gene lookup returns CDR1 GTSNPN and CDR2 SVGIG (reference sequence). The CDR3 consists of 14 residues. CDR3: CAWSKAGGDYGHTF. The CDR3 region has the DNA TGTGCCTGGAGTAAGGCAGGGGGTGACTATGGCCACACCTTC.

This chain joins TRBV11-2 and TRBJ2-5, with TRBD1 matching over 11 bases. V shed 1 base and J 4 bases; nucleotides not matched to a gene: 8. Looked up from germline, CDR1 is SGHAT and CDR2 is FQNNGV. CDR3 length equals 17 residues. The CDR3 loop reads CASSLVYGGTGGETQYF. Written as DNA, the CDR3 is TGTGCCAGCAGCTTAGTTTACGGGGGGACAGGGGGAGAGACCCAGTACTTC.

This clone was counted a single time. The chain has TRBV5-1 and TRBJ2-5; the D is unclear. There are 14 residues in the CDR3. V dropped 4 bases and J dropped 0 bases, with 10 bases sitting between them. Germline loops: CDR1 SGHRS, CDR2 YFSETQ. CDR3 amino acids: CASSKTDNQETQYF. DNA of the CDR3: TGCGCCAGCAGCAAAACCGACAACCAAGAGACCCAGTACTTC.

The gene calls are TRBV6-1 and TRBJ1-2; no clear D. Germline V CDR1 and CDR2: MNHNS, SASEGT. V was shortened by 3 bases and J by 10 bases, with 12 bases between the two germline ends. This CDR3 spans 12 amino acids. The CDR3 nucleotides read TGTGCCAGCAGTGATTCGAGGGATACCTACACCTTC. It is translated as CASSDSRDTYTF.

This chain uses TRBV9 with TRBJ2-3; TRBD1 agrees at 7 bases. J gave up 3 bases and V 4 bases, and 11 bases lay outside the gene matches. Germline V gene data show CDR1 as SGDLS and CDR2 as YYNGEE. This CDR3 contains 16 residues. CDR3 sequence (DNA): TGTGCCAGCAGCCTGTGGGGACAGTTTGAAACAGATACGCAGTATTTT. This encodes CASSLWGQFETDTQYF. The variable domain in full, completed from reference TRBV9 and TRBJ2-3, reads DSGVTQTPKHLITATGQRVTLRCSPRSGDLSVYWYQQSLDQGLQFLIQYYNGEERAKGNILERFSAQQFPDLHSELNLSSLELGDSALYFCASSLWGQFETDTQYFGPGTRLTVL.

The V call is TRBV25-1, the J call TRBJ1-2; D possibly corresponds to TRBD1 (5 bases). The CDR3 runs 14 residues. Germline-derived CDR1 and CDR2 are MGHDK and SYGVNS. Trimming left V 3 bases short and J 6 bases short, with 14 bases between. CDR3 sequence (DNA): TGTGCCAGCAGTGAGGGGCTCCTCTCGGATGGCTACACCTTC. Amino acids: CASSEGLLSDGYTF.

This clone was seen a single time. V and J are TRBV5-4 and TRBJ2-7; 10 bases fit TRBD2. The CDR3 is 15 amino acids. Germline CDR1 and CDR2: SGHNT and YYREEE (reference sequence). Trimming at V came to 1 base and at J to 2 bases, leaving 3 bases not matched to a gene. CDR3 protein: CASSLSGGAAYEQYF. Written as DNA, the CDR3 is TGTGCCAGCAGCTTGAGCGGGGGGGCCGCCTACGAGCAGTACTTC.

V is TRBV5-6 and J is TRBJ2-1; 14 bases align to TRBD2. The CDR3 consists of 16 residues. From germline, CDR1 is SGHDT and CDR2 YYEEEE. J lost 9 bases, V lost 6 bases, and 11 bases had no gene match. This CDR3 is CASNPGLAGATGEQFF. In DNA form, the CDR3 reads TGTGCCAGCAATCCGGGACTAGCGGGGGCCACCGGTGAGCAGTTCTTC.

This clone has a single count. The chain couples TRBV27 to TRBJ2-1; D remains unclear. V was clipped by 5 bases and J by 7 bases, with 9 bases between them. This CDR3 spans 12 amino acids. CDR1 MNHEY and CDR2 SMNVEV come from the germline V gene (reference sequence). The CDR3 loop is CASSVPGNEQFF. CDR3 nucleotides: TGTGCCAGCAGTGTCCCCGGGAATGAGCAGTTCTTC.

This chain connects TRBV30 to TRBJ1-2; D unclear. This CDR3 spans 11 amino acids. Germline CDR1 GTSNPN, CDR2 SVGIG (reference sequence). Trimming removed 7 bases at V and 1 base at J, with 7 bases between. The CDR3 region is CAFGVNYGYTF. The CDR3, as DNA: TGTGCCTTTGGAGTTAACTATGGCTACACCTTC. The complete variable domain, with remaining parts taken from reference TRBV30 and TRBJ1-2, reads SQTIHQWPATLVQPVGSPLSLECTVEGTSNPNLYWYRQAAGRGLQLLFYSVGIGQISSEVPQNLSASRPQDRQFILSSKKLLLSDSGFYLCAFGVNYGYTFGSGTRLTVV.

The rearrangement joins TRBV6-6 to TRBJ1-1; TRBD1 aligns across 7 bases. The length of the CDR3 is 14 residues. V gave up 4 bases and J gave up 4 bases; unmatched junction bases: 6. Germline V gene lookup returns CDR1 MNHNY and CDR2 SVGAGI (reference sequence). This chain's CDR3 is CASSSWTGITEAFF. The CDR3 nucleotides read TGTGCCAGCAGTTCTTGGACAGGCATCACTGAAGCTTTCTTT.

This chain links TRBV19 with TRBJ1-1, with D hard to call. In germline, CDR1 is LNHDA, CDR2 SQIVND (reference sequence). The CDR3 consists of 13 residues. The V gene lost 6 bases and the J gene lost 3 bases, with 11 bases spanning the gap. Written as DNA, the CDR3 is TGTGCCAGTAGGGAGACGGCAGACACTGAAGCTTTCTTT. The encoded protein is CASRETADTEAFF.

The V call is TRBV27, the J call TRBJ2-7; weak D call: TRBD1 (6 bases). The V end lost 7 bases, the J end lost 3 bases, and 19 bases lay between the germline ends. In germline, CDR1 is MNHEY, CDR2 SMNVEV (reference sequence). The CDR3 runs 15 residues. The CDR3 coding sequence is TGTGCCAGCAAGGACACAGGGTTCGAAAACTACGAGCAGTACTTC. Its protein is CASKDTGFENYEQYF.